This passage covers 19 T cell receptor beta chains from one sample sequenced in a study of PD-L1 blockade in urothelial cancer. Indicated time point: pretreatment peripheral blood. Libraries were prepared by immunoSEQ multiplex PCR; TCRdb keeps only in-frame clonotypes and omits some of them. Of about 87,000 clones listed, around 89% were seen once; the top ten hold about 1%. This specimen consisted of PBMCs, obtained around atezolizumab (anti-PD-L1) treatment. The receptor set was obtained from a woman at least 80 years old with urothelial cancer.

This clone was seen a single time. CDR3 region: CASSRQAPGEQYF. The CDR3 nucleotides read TGCGCCAGCAGCCGACAGGCACCGGGGGAGCAGTACTTC. The V call is TRBV4-1, the J call TRBJ2-7; D perhaps matches TRBD1 (6 bases). The CDR3 runs 13 residues. Germline-derived CDR1 and CDR2 are MGHRA and YSYEKL. The V end was cut by 4 bases, the J end by 7 bases, with 14 bases between.

The gene calls are TRBV12-5 and TRBJ2-1; D is perhaps TRBD1 (6 bases). The V and J ends lost 5 bases and 12 bases respectively, with 14 bases between them. CDR1 is LGHNT and CDR2 is FRNRAP in the germline V gene. This CDR3 spans 12 amino acids. The CDR3: CASGQGPFGQFF. Here the CDR3 DNA reads TGTGCTAGTGGTCAGGGGCCGTTCGGGCAGTTCTTC.

The J gene is TRBJ2-1, the V gene TRBV5-1; possibly TRBD1 for D (5 bases). CDR1 and CDR2 from the germline V gene are SGHRS and YFSETQ. This CDR3 is 16 amino acids long. V was trimmed by 4 bases and J by 4 bases, leaving 18 bases between them. The CDR3 loop is CASSPQGGTRYNEQFF. CDR3 coding DNA: TGCGCCAGCAGCCCCCAGGGCGGCACTCGATACAATGAGCAGTTCTTC.

A word on this clone: The conserved phenylalanine or tryptophan normally closing the CDR3 is absent here, so this likely arose from a read error. Because the CDR3's place on the DNA is in doubt, the DNA is left out and the CDR3 is given as listed by TCRdb. The V and J genes are TRBV6-1 and TRBJ1-1; the D call in the table, TRBD1, was not verified against the DNA. Germline CDR1 is MNHNS and CDR2 is SASEGT. A total of 10 residues make up the CDR3, ends included. CDR3 protein: CASSEEVTGL.

This chain links TRBV19 with TRBJ2-4, with 7 bases lining up with TRBD1. Unmatched junction bases numbered 3, after V lost 5 bases and J lost 11 bases. Per the germline V gene, CDR1 is LNHDA and CDR2 is SQIVND (reference sequence). CDR3 length: 11 residues. CDR3 sequence (DNA): TGTGCCAGTAGTTTAACAGGGGTTCAGTACTTC. It is translated as CASSLTGVQYF.

The chain couples TRBV28 to TRBJ1-1; possibly TRBD1 for D (6 bases). Trimming cost V 7 bases and J 2 bases, with 11 bases left between them. The length of the CDR3 is 13 residues. Germline V gene lookup returns CDR1 MDHEN and CDR2 SYDVKM. CDR3 sequence reads: CASNPGVNTEAFF. The CDR3 bases are TGTGCCAGCAATCCAGGGGTTAACACTGAAGCTTTCTTT.

V and J are TRBV18 and TRBJ2-2; 7 bases line up with TRBD1. This CDR3 comprises 17 residues. V lost 0 bases and J lost 3; bases outside the gene matches: 7. Germline CDR1 KGHSH, CDR2 LQKENI. CDR3 in DNA: TGTGCCAGCTCACCACCGGACAGGAATTCCTACACCGGGGAGCTGTTTTTT. It specifies CASSPPDRNSYTGELFF.

This chain links TRBV27 with TRBJ2-1; D ambiguous. V lost 6 bases, J lost 0 bases, and 12 bases lay in between. CDR3 length: 15 amino acids. Germline CDR1 MNHEY, CDR2 SMNVEV (reference sequence). CDR3 region: CASSSTKSSYNEQFF. In nucleotides, the CDR3 is TGTGCCAGCAGCTCCACAAAGTCCTCCTACAATGAGCAGTTCTTC.

The chain carries TRBV27 and TRBJ2-7; D might be TRBD1 (6 bases). In germline, CDR1 is MNHEY, CDR2 SMNVEV (reference sequence). V lost 4 bases and J 2 bases, leaving 9 bases between the germline ends. The CDR3 contains 13 residues. In nucleotides, the CDR3 is TGTGCCAGCAGTTATACAGGGACCTACGAGCAGTACTTC. This sequence encodes CASSYTGTYEQYF.

This sequence joins TRBV7-9 and TRBJ2-1; perhaps TRBD2 as D (5 bases). Germline CDR1 reads SEHNR; CDR2 reads FQNEAQ (reference sequence). CDR3 size: 14 residues. V lost 1 base, J lost 5 bases, and 9 bases lay in between. CDR3 sequence (DNA): TGTGCCAGCAGCTTAGGGACTGTCAACAATGAGCAGTTCTTC. Its translation is CASSLGTVNNEQFF.

The CDR3 spells CASSRAGVSGELFF. CDR3 nucleotide sequence: TGCGCCAGCAGCCGAGCGGGAGTATCAGGGGAGCTGTTTTTT. The gene calls are TRBV4-1 and TRBJ2-2; 8 nucleotides agree with TRBD2. The CDR3 sequence is 14 residues long. From germline, CDR1 is MGHRA and CDR2 YSYEKL. Trimming at V came to 4 bases and at J to 8 bases, leaving 6 bases not matched to a gene.

The table lists this clone with a few counts. V gene TRBV7-9 combines with J gene TRBJ1-5; D ambiguous. Looked up from germline, CDR1 is SEHNR and CDR2 is FQNEAQ (reference sequence). This CDR3 spans 14 amino acids. V lost 2 bases to trimming and J lost 7 bases, with 12 bases between them. The CDR3 DNA follows: TGTGCCAGCAGCTTACCCGGGTTCGGGCAGCCCCAGCATTTT. It translates to CASSLPGFGQPQHF. Filled out from reference TRBV7-9 and TRBJ1-5, the complete variable domain reads DTGVSQNPRHKITKRGQNVTFRCDPISEHNRLYWYRQTLGQGPEFLTYFQNEAQLEKSRLLSDRFSAERPKGSFSTLEIQRTEQGDSAMYLCASSLPGFGQPQHFGDGTRLSIL.

The V and J genes are TRBV9 and TRBJ2-7, with D perhaps matching TRBD1 (7 bases). The CDR3 length is 13 residues. Per germline, CDR1 SGDLS and CDR2 YYNGEE. V gave up 4 bases and J gave up 7 bases, with 15 bases separating them. CDR3 in amino acids: CASSLLPGGEQYF. CDR3 DNA: TGTGCCAGCAGCCTCCTCCCAGGGGGGGAGCAGTACTTC.

This chain links TRBV27 with TRBJ2-4; D possibly corresponds to TRBD1 (6 bases). Germline values: CDR1 MNHEY, CDR2 SMNVEV (reference sequence). Trimming pared 3 bases from V and 3 bases from J, leaving 12 bases between. The CDR3 extends over 15 amino acids. CDR3 coding DNA: TGTGCCAGCAGTTTGGGGGCGAATGGCAAAAACATTCAGTACTTC. Amino acids: CASSLGANGKNIQYF.

The chain links TRBV28 to TRBJ2-6; D unclear. The CDR3 sequence is 15 residues long. Germline V gene lookup returns CDR1 MDHEN and CDR2 SYDVKM. V lost 4 bases and J lost 4, with 11 bases in between. The DNA for the CDR3 is TGTGCCAGCAGTTATTTGAGTCGGGGGGCCAACGTCCTGACTTTC. This gives the protein CASSYLSRGANVLTF.

The V and J genes are TRBV5-6 and TRBJ1-4; 7 nucleotides agree with TRBD1. Trimming at V came to 3 bases and at J to 3 bases, leaving 2 bases not matched to a gene. There are 14 residues in the CDR3. CDR1 SGHDT and CDR2 YYEEEE come from the germline V gene. The CDR3: CASSWGQSNEKLFF. The DNA of the CDR3 is TGTGCCAGCAGCTGGGGACAGTCTAATGAAAAACTGTTTTTT. The full variable domain, in which reference TRBV5-6 and TRBJ1-4 provide the parts outside the CDR3, is DAGVTQSPTHLIKTRGQQVTLRCSPKSGHDTVSWYQQALGQGPQFIFQYYEEEERQRGNFPDRFSGHQFPNYSSELNVNALLLGDSALYLCASSWGQSNEKLFFGSGTQLSVL.

J is TRBJ2-2 and V is TRBV5-6; 8 bases agree with TRBD1. V lost 3 bases to trimming and J lost 7 bases; unmatched junction nucleotides: 8. Germline loops: CDR1 SGHDT, CDR2 YYEEEE. CDR3 length: 15 amino acids. CDR3 region: CASSSRDRKNGELFF. For the CDR3, the DNA is TGTGCCAGCAGCTCCCGGGACAGGAAGAACGGGGAGCTGTTTTTT.

The CDR3 coding sequence is TGCGCCAGCAGACTCGTATTTAGCACAGATACGCAGTATTTT. Its translation is CASRLVFSTDTQYF. The rearrangement joins TRBV5-1 to TRBJ2-3, with D hard to call. Trimming took 5 bases from V and 0 from J, leaving 10 bases between them. Germline V CDR1 and CDR2: SGHRS, YFSETQ. The CDR3 runs to 14 residues.

J is TRBJ1-2 and V is TRBV28, with D possibly TRBD1 on 5 matching bases. The V end lost 5 bases, the J end lost 5 bases, and 12 bases lay between the germline ends. Germline V lookup: CDR1 MDHEN, CDR2 SYDVKM. The CDR3 runs 13 residues. The chain's CDR3 is CASSTRQTYGYTF. The CDR3 DNA reads as TGTGCCAGCAGTACCCGACAGACTTATGGCTACACCTTC.